A single T cell receptor (beta chain) is shown here with its context. These data are taken from a study of blood T cell repertoires in COVID-19. The wider study: The United States, Italy and Spain were the sources of the acute and convalescent COVID-19 samples. PBMCs, B-cell-depleted T cells, or T cells were the source of the cDNA or gDNA that made up the material.

Per germline, CDR1 MNHEY and CDR2 SMNVEV (reference sequence). The V gene end was trimmed by 5 bases and the J gene end by 7 bases; junction bases not matched to a gene: 9. The CDR3 runs 16 residues. Per the original data handling: Reference gene primers were amplified, and this amplification served to estimate nucleated cell counts. Profiled with immunoSEQ multiplex PCR; TCRdb holds only in-frame clones, not every one. The DNA was the basis for D and trimming; V, J and clone size are from that table. The table includes 100,000 to 150,000 clones, about nine tenths detected once. The chain joins TRBV27 to TRBJ1-6; TRBD1 matches at 9 bases. The sequence derives from a man aged 45 to 65 with active COVID-19. The sequenced sample was peripheral blood. The CDR3: CASSQQQGAGNSPLHF. Here the CDR3 DNA reads TGTGCCAGCAGTCAGCAACAGGGGGCTGGAAATTCACCCCTCCACTTT.